These 18 T cell receptor beta chains were sequenced from one sample in a study of CD8+CD57+ T cells in acquired aplastic anemia. Genomic DNA was employed as the template in profiling TCR beta VDJ and CDR3. TCRdb itself ran the reads through MiXCR, one entry per CDR3 protein. The sample lists about 190,000 distinct CDR3 sequences, around 45% seen once, with 8.5% to 10% in the top ten. Patients selected for sequencing had displayed CD8+CD57+ cell expansion by flow cytometry. The specimen was sorted CD4+, CD8+, or CD8+CD57+ T cells (not recorded which) from PBMCs. Receptors were obtained from a human donor with aplastic anemia.

This clonotype was found many times. The chain has TRBV6-1 and TRBJ1-2; TRBD1 matches 8 bases. CDR1 and CDR2 from the germline V gene are MNHNS and SASEGT. Losses at the gene ends were 4 bases for V and 4 bases for J; bases not matched to a gene: 5. The CDR3 covers 14 residues. Written as DNA, the CDR3 is TGTGCCAGCAGTGCGGACAGGGAGGTCTATGGCTACACCTTC. It specifies CASSADREVYGYTF.

V usage is TRBV12-3 or TRBV12-4 and J usage is TRBJ1-1; D is possibly TRBD1 (5 bases). The CDR3 sequence is 13 residues long. Trimming shortened V by 3 bases and J by 6 bases, and 11 bases separated the two germline ends. CDR3 residues: CASSFQGGAEAFF. CDR3 DNA: TGTGCCAGCAGTTTCCAGGGAGGGGCTGAAGCTTTCTTT.

V gene TRBV11-2 combines with J gene TRBJ2-1; 8 bases are a match to TRBD2. Germline V gene lookup returns CDR1 SGHAT and CDR2 FQNNGV. The CDR3 is 14 residues long. V was clipped by 4 bases and J by 9 bases; unmatched bases: 8. CDR3 amino acids: CASSSGGASGEQFF. As DNA, the CDR3 is TGTGCCAGCAGCTCCGGGGGGGCCAGCGGTGAGCAGTTCTTC.

This clonotype was seen at least ten times. CDR3: CASSLGASTHYGYTF. Here the CDR3 DNA reads TGTGCCAGCAGCTTAGGGGCCAGCACTCACTATGGCTACACCTTC. This chain connects TRBV7-2 to TRBJ1-2; D call uncertain. V gave up 1 base and J gave up 3 bases, with 12 bases separating them. The CDR3 contains 15 residues. Germline values: CDR1 SGHTA, CDR2 FQGNSA.

In its sample, this clonotype was seen a few times. This chain links TRBV11-1 with TRBJ2-2, with 8 nucleotides matching TRBD1. V dropped 2 bases and J dropped 4; count of bases not matched to a gene: 15. CDR1 and CDR2 (germline): SGHAT, FQDESV (reference sequence). This CDR3 has 19 residues. CDR3 coding DNA: TGTGCCAGCAGCTTATGGCGGGCCCGGACAGGGCTGACCACCGGGGAGCTGTTTTTT. Translated: CASSLWRARTGLTTGELFF.

J is TRBJ2-7 and V is TRBV9; D is undetermined. CDR3 length equals 14 residues. Germline lookup yields CDR1 SGDLS and CDR2 YYNGEE. Trimming took 3 bases from V and 4 from J, leaving 14 bases between them. The CDR3 region has the DNA TGTGCCAGCAGCGGGGGTAACCCTCGTTACGAGCAGTACTTC. It yields the protein CASSGGNPRYEQYF.

This clonotype was recorded at least ten times. V and J are TRBV7-9 and TRBJ2-2, with D possibly TRBD1 on 6 matching bases. Germline CDR1 and CDR2: SEHNR and FQNEAQ (reference sequence). V gave up 5 bases and J gave up 3 bases, with 16 bases separating them. The CDR3 is 16 residues long. The CDR3 coding sequence is TGTGCCAGCAGCCCCCTTACCTACAGGGACACCGGGGAGCTGTTTTTT. It codes for CASSPLTYRDTGELFF.

This clonotype was found a few times. V usage is TRBV10-3 and J usage is TRBJ2-1; D gene unclear. V shed 4 bases and J shed 5 bases, with 12 bases lying between them. The CDR3 length is 14 residues. Germline V lookup: CDR1 ENHRY, CDR2 SYGVKD. The DNA for the CDR3 is TGTGCCATCAGTGTAACAACGTCTAACAATGAGCAGTTCTTC. This gives the protein CAISVTTSNNEQFF.

The J gene is TRBJ1-2, the V gene TRBV2; D is uncertain. CDR1 SNHLY and CDR2 FYNNEI come from the germline V gene. V lost 5 bases, J lost 8 bases, and 15 bases lay in between. This CDR3 contains 13 residues. In nucleotides, the CDR3 is TGTGCCAGCAGTTTGATGGAGATGAAAGGCTACACCTTC. As protein: CASSLMEMKGYTF.

Ten or more counts support this clonotype. The chain carries TRBV7-2 and TRBJ2-5, with 11 bases matching TRBD1. Germline V gives CDR1 SGHTA, CDR2 FQGNSA. There are 14 residues in the CDR3. V was pared by 5 bases and J by 5 bases, with 4 bases of the junction left unmatched. CDR3 protein: CASSLRDRGETQYF. The CDR3 DNA follows: TGTGCCAGCAGCCTTCGGGACAGGGGGGAGACCCAGTACTTC.

Comment on this clonotype: A junction end diverges from the germline sequence, so it may reflect a read error. The chain couples TRBV18 to TRBJ2-6, with a weak D call TRBD2 (7 bases). Germline CDR1 reads KGHSH; CDR2 reads LQKENI. The CDR3 length is 13 residues. CDR3 in DNA: TGTGCCAGCTCACCGGGGGGGGCCAACGCCCTGACTTTC. It translates to CASSPGGANALTF.

The rearrangement joins TRBV2 to TRBJ2-7; 7 positions match TRBD2. The V and J ends lost 2 bases and 0 bases, in that order; junction bases with no gene match: 4. There are 15 residues in the CDR3. CDR1 and CDR2 (germline): SNHLY, FYNNEI. CDR3 bases: TGTGCCAGCAGTGAACGGCGCGGGAGCTCCTACGAGCAGTACTTC. Residues: CASSERRGSSYEQYF.

This clonotype was observed at least ten times. This sequence joins TRBV6-2 or TRBV6-3 and TRBJ1-1; D is uncertain. Germline values: CDR1 MNHEY, CDR2 SVGEGT. Trimming removed 5 bases from V and 1 base from J, with 14 bases in between. There are 15 residues in the CDR3. The CDR3 protein is CASSTLRAKNTEAFF. The CDR3 DNA reads as TGTGCCAGCAGTACGCTGAGGGCCAAGAACACTGAAGCTTTCTTT.

The chain carries TRBV9 and TRBJ1-6; D is undetermined. V lost 2 bases and J lost 8, with 8 bases in between. The germline V gene has CDR1 SGDLS and CDR2 YYNGEE. This CDR3 spans 13 amino acids. CDR3 coding DNA: TGTGCCAGCAGCGTTGTACAAGATTCACCCCTCCACTTT. It translates to CASSVVQDSPLHF.

This clonotype was counted many times. The chain is built from TRBV11-2 and TRBJ2-5; 13 positions agree with TRBD2. After removal of 5 bases from V and 2 bases from J, the junction contained 5 bases not matched to a gene. CDR1 and CDR2 (germline): SGHAT, FQNNGV. The CDR3 covers 16 residues. The CDR3 DNA reads TGTGCCAGCAGCCGGACTAGCGGGAGTAAACAAGAGACCCAGTACTTC. This encodes CASSRTSGSKQETQYF.

V usage is TRBV14 and J usage is TRBJ1-2; D unresolved. The germline CDR1 and CDR2 sequences are SGHDN and FVKESK. The V end was cut by 4 bases, the J end by 3 bases, with 6 bases between. This CDR3 is 12 amino acids long. Here the CDR3 reads CASSLYDYGYTF. The CDR3 coding sequence is TGTGCCAGCAGCCTGTATGACTATGGCTACACCTTC.

The chain couples TRBV9 to TRBJ2-2; D unclear. Per the germline V gene, CDR1 is SGDLS and CDR2 is YYNGEE. The CDR3 runs to 12 residues. V was trimmed by 0 bases and J by 7 bases, leaving 4 bases between them. The CDR3 DNA reads as TGTGCCAGCAGCGTAGAAATCGGGGAGCTGTTTTTT. This codes for CASSVEIGELFF. The variable domain in full, with the rest retrieved from reference TRBV9 and TRBJ2-2, is DSGVTQTPKHLITATGQRVTLRCSPRSGDLSVYWYQQSLDQGLQFLIQYYNGEERAKGNILERFSAQQFPDLHSELNLSSLELGDSALYFCASSVEIGELFFGEGSRLTVL.

The DNA for the CDR3 is TGCAGTGCCCACAAGACTAGCGGTCTTTCCTACGAGCAGTACTTC. Translating it yields CSAHKTSGLSYEQYF. This chain connects TRBV20-1 to TRBJ2-7, with 9 bases that match TRBD2. The germline V gene has CDR1 DFQATT and CDR2 SNEGSKA (reference sequence). The CDR3 length is 15 residues. V shed 6 bases and J 1 base; nucleotides not matched to a gene: 10.